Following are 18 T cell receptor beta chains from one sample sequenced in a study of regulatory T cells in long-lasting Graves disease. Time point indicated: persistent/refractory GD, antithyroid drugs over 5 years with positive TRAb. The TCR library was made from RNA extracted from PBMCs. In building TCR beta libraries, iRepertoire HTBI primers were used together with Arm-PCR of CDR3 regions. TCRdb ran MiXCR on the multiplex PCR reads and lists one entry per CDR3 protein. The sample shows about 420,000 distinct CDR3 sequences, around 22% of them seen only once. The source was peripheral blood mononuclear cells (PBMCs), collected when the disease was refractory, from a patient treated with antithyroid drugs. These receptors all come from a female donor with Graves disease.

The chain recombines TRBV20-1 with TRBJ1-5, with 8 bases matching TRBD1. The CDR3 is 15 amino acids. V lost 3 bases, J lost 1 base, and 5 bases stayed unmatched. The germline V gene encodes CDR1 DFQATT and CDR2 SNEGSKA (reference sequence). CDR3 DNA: TGCAGTGCTAGGCAGGGGGCGCAAAGCAATCAGCCCCAGCATTTT. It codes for CSARQGAQSNQPQHF.

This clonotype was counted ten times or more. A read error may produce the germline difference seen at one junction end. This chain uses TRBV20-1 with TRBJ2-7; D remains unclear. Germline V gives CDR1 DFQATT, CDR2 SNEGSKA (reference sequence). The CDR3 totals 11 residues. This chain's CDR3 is CSARVSHEQYF. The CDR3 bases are TGCAGTGCTAGAGTCTCCCACGAGCAGTACTTC.

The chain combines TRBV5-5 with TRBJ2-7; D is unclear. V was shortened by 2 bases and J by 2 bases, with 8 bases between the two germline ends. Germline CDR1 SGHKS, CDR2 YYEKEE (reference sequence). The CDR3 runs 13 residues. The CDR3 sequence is CASSFHAPYEQYF. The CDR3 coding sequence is TGTGCCAGCAGCTTCCACGCCCCCTACGAGCAGTACTTC. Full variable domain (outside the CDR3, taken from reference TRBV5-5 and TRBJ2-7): DAGVTQSPTHLIKTRGQQVTLRCSPISGHKSVSWYQQVLGQGPQFIFQYYEKEERGRGNFPDRFSARQFPNYSSELNVNALLLGDSALYLCASSFHAPYEQYFGPGTRLTVT.

The DNA of the CDR3 is TGTGCCAGTAGTATAGGGAACCCGGGACGCCACAATGAGCAGTTCTTC. Protein product: CASSIGNPGRHNEQFF. The V call is TRBV19, the J call TRBJ2-1; either TRBD1 or TRBD2 may supply D (5 bases each). Trimming shortened V by 1 base and J by 5 bases, and 15 bases separated the two germline ends. Germline values: CDR1 LNHDA, CDR2 SQIVND (reference sequence). The CDR3 consists of 16 residues.

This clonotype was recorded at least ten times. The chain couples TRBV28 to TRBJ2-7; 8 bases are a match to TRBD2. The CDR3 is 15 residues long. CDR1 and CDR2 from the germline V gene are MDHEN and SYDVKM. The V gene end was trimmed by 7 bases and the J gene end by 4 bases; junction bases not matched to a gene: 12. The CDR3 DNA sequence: TGTGCCAGCATCCCGGCCGGGGCGGGGGGATACGAGCAGTACTTC. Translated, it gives CASIPAGAGGYEQYF.

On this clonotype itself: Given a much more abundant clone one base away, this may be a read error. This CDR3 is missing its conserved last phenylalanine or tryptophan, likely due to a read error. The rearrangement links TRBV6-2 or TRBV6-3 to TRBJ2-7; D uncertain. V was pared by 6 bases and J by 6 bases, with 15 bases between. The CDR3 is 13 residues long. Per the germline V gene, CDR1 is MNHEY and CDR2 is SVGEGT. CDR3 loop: CASRTGQVGEQYL. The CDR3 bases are TGTGCCAGCAGGACGGGTCAGGTAGGCGAGCAGTACCTC.

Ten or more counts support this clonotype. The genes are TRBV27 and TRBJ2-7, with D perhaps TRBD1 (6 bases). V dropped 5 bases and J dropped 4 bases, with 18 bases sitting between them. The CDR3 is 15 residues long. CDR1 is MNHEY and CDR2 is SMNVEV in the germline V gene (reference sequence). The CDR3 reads CASSKDSTSEYEQYF. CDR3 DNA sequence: TGTGCCAGCAGTAAGGACAGCACGTCAGAATACGAGCAGTACTTC.

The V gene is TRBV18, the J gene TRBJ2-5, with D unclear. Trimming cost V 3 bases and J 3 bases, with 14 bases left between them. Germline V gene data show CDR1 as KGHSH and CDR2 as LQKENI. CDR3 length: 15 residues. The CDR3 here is CASSPFRSGEETQYF. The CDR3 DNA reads TGTGCCAGCTCACCTTTCCGGAGTGGTGAAGAGACCCAGTACTTC.

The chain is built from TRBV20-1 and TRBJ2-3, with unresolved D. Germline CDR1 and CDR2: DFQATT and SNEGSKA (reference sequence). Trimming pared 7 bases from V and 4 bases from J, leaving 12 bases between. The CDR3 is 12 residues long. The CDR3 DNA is TGCAGTGTCGAAAGTAGGGCAGATACGCAGTATTTT. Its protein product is CSVESRADTQYF.

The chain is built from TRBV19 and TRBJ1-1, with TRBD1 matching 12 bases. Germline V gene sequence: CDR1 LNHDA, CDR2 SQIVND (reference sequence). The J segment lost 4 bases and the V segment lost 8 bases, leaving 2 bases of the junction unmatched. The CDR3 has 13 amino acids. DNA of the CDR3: TGTGCCAGTGGGACAGGGGGCTTCACTGAAGCTTTCTTT. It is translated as CASGTGGFTEAFF.

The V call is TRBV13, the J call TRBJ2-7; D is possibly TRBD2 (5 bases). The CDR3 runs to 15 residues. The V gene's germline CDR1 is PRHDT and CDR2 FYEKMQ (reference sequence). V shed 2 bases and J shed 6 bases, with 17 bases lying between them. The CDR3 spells CASSLTAGGVGEQYF. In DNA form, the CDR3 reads TGTGCCAGCAGCTTAACGGCAGGAGGTGTGGGCGAGCAGTACTTC. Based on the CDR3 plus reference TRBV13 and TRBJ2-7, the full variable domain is AAGVIQSPRHLIKEKRETATLKCYPIPRHDTVYWYQQGPGQDPQFLISFYEKMQSDKGSIPDRFSAQQFSDYHSELNMSSLELGDSALYFCASSLTAGGVGEQYFGPGTRLTVT.

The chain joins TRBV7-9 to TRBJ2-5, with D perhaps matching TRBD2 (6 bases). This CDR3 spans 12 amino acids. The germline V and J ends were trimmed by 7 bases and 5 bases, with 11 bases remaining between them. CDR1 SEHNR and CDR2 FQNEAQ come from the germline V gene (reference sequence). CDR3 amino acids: CASMEGYETQYF. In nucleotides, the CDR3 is TGTGCCAGCATGGAGGGGTACGAGACCCAGTACTTC. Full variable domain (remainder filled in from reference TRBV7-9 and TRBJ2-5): DTGVSQNPRHKITKRGQNVTFRCDPISEHNRLYWYRQTLGQGPEFLTYFQNEAQLEKSRLLSDRFSAERPKGSFSTLEIQRTEQGDSAMYLCASMEGYETQYFGPGTRLLVL.

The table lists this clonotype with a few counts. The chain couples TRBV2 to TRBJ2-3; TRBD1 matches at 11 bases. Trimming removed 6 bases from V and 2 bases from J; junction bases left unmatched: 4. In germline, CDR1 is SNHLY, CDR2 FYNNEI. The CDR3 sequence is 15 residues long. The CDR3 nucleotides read TGTGCCAGCAGAGGGGACAGGGGGTTCACAGATACGCAGTATTTT. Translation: CASRGDRGFTDTQYF. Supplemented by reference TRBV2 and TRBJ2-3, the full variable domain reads EPEVTQTPSHQVTQMGQEVILRCVPISNHLYFYWYRQILGQKVEFLVSFYNNEISEKSEIFDDQFSVERPDGSNFTLKIRSTKLEDSAMYFCASRGDRGFTDTQYFGPGTRLTVL.

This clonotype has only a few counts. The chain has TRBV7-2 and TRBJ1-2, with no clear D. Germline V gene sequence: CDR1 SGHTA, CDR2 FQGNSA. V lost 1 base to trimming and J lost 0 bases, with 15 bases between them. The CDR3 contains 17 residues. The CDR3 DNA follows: TGTGCCAGCAGCTTAGGTTCATGGCAGACTTCTAACTATGGCTACACCTTC. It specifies CASSLGSWQTSNYGYTF. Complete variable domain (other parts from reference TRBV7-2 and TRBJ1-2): GAGVSQSPSNKVTEKGKDVELRCDPISGHTALYWYRQSLGQGLEFLIYFQGNSAPDKSGLPSDRFSAERTGGSVSTLTIQRTQQEDSAVYLCASSLGSWQTSNYGYTFGSGTRLTVV.

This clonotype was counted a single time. DNA for the CDR3: TGTGCCAGCAGTTTGGGGACAGGGGGCGCGGCCAACTATGGCTACACCTTC. This gives the protein CASSLGTGGAANYGYTF. The chain has TRBV28 and TRBJ1-2, with 12 bases aligning to TRBD1. The germline V gene has CDR1 MDHEN and CDR2 SYDVKM. The CDR3 is 17 amino acids. J gave up 2 bases and V 3 bases, and 7 bases lay outside the gene matches.

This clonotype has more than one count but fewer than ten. The CDR3, as DNA: TGCAGCGTTTCCGGGACAGGGAGCTCTGGGGCCAACGTCCTGACTTTC. Its protein is CSVSGTGSSGANVLTF. This chain links TRBV29-1 with TRBJ2-6, with 9 bases fitting TRBD1. The CDR3 spans 16 residues. With V trimmed by 5 bases and J by 0 bases, 5 bases remained unmatched. In germline, CDR1 is SQVTM, CDR2 ANQGSEA.

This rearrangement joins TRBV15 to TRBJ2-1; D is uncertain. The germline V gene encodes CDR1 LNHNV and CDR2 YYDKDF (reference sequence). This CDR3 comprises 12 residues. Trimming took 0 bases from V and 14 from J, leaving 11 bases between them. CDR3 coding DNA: TGTGCCACCAGCAGAGACCGAGTGCGTAAGTTCTTC. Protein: CATSRDRVRKFF. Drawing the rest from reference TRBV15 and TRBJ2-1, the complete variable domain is DAMVIQNPRYQVTQFGKPVTLSCSQTLNHNVMYWYQQKSSQAPKLLFHYYDKDFNNEADTPDNFQSRRPNTSFCFLDIRSPGLGDTAMYLCATSRDRVRKFFGPGTRLTVL.

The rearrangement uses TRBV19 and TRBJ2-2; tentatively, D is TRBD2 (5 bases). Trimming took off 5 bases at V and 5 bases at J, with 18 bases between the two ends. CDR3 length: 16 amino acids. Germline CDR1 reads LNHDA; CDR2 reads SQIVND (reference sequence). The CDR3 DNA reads TGTGCCAGTAGTCAGAACTTCCCCTCGGGGACCGGGGAGCTGTTTTTT. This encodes CASSQNFPSGTGELFF.